These T cell receptor beta chains were read from a single sample in a study of blood T cell repertoires in COVID-19. Using immunoSEQ multiplex PCR, the repertoire was profiled, and TCRdb retains in-frame clones only, with some absent. The table shows about 300,000 clones, with 80% to 90% occurring only once. The sequenced sample consisted of peripheral blood. These receptor sequences come from a man aged 40-49 years with acute or convalescent COVID-19. The CDR3 runs from the conserved cysteine through the conserved F or W. The order of the fields is CDR3 length, D gene, V gene, J gene, clone size, CDR3 DNA, CDR3 protein. The D gene is left open where the match is weak. A row's size may be missing; if present it is once, few, many or a size class.

15,TRBD2,TRBV15,TRBJ2-3,once,TGTGCCACCAGCCCCCGAGCGGGAGACACAGATACGCAGTATTTT,CATSPRAGDTDTQYF
13,NA,TRBV10-3,TRBJ2-7,NA,TGTGCCATCAGCAGACAGGTTCGCTACGAGCAGTACTTC,CAISRQVRYEQYF
14,NA,TRBV9,TRBJ2-7,once,TGTGCCAGCAGCGTAGGGGCGGGGTCCTACGAGCAGTACTTC,CASSVGAGSYEQYF
18,NA,TRBV2,TRBJ2-3,once,TGTGCCAGCAGTGAAGAAGGGGAGGAGGGGACTAGCACAGATACGCAGTATTTT,CASSEEGEEGTSTDTQYF
14,TRBD1,TRBV4-1,TRBJ2-7,NA,TGCGCCAGCAGCCTGGGGGACAGCTCCTACGAGCAGTACTTC,CASSLGDSSYEQYF
14,NA,TRBV6-5,TRBJ1-2,NA,TGTGCCAGCAGTTACAGCAGGGGCCTGGGTGGCTACACCTTC,CASSYSRGLGGYTF
14,NA,TRBV28,TRBJ1-2,NA,TGTGCCAGCAGTTTATACAGGGCTAACTATGGCTACACCTTC,CASSLYRANYGYTF
15,TRBD1,TRBV5-1,TRBJ1-6,NA,TGCGCCAGCAGCTTGTTGGGACAGAATAATTCACCCCTCCACTTT,CASSLLGQNNSPLHF
17,TRBD1,TRBV27,TRBJ2-1,NA,TGTGCCAGCAGCCGCGTTCGGACAGGGGGATCCTACAATGAGCAGTTCTTC,CASSRVRTGGSYNEQFF
17,TRBD2,TRBV6-2/TRBV6-3,TRBJ2-7,NA,TGTGCCAGCAGTTACTCGACCAGCGGGGGGCTCACCTACGAGCAGTACTTC,CASSYSTSGGLTYEQYF
17,TRBD1,TRBV12-5,TRBJ1-6,NA,TGTGCTAGTGGTTTGGTGGCACAGGGGATCCATAATTCACCCCTCCACTTT,CASGLVAQGIHNSPLHF
14,NA,TRBV27,TRBJ1-6,NA,TGTGCCAGCAGTCCAAGGGGGTGGGTTTCACCCCTCCACTTT,CASSPRGWVSPLHF
14,NA,TRBV5-1,TRBJ1-1,NA,TGCGCCAGCAGCCTGTATGACAGCCAACCTGAAGCTTTCTTT,CASSLYDSQPEAFF
16,NA,TRBV6-1,TRBJ1-4,NA,TGTGCCAGCAGTGAAGGGGCGGGGTTCAAGGGCGAAAAACTGTTTTTT,CASSEGAGFKGEKLFF
13,NA,TRBV5-6,TRBJ2-7,NA,TGTGCCAGCAGCTTGGGCTGGACTACGCAGCAGTACTTC,CASSLGWTTQQYF
11,NA,TRBV2,TRBJ1-1,NA,TGTGCCAGCAGCCCCCAGGGTAAAGCTTTCTTT,CASSPQGKAFF
14,TRBD1,TRBV7-8,TRBJ2-3,NA,TGTGCCAGCAGCCCACGGGACAGTGTTGATACGCAGTATTTT,CASSPRDSVDTQYF
13,NA,TRBV24-1,TRBJ1-4,NA,TGTGCCACCAGTGGGGAGGGGAACGAAAAACTGTTTTTT,CATSGEGNEKLFF
13,NA,TRBV30,TRBJ1-2,NA,TGTGCCTGGAGTGTAAAAGGGGCGCGGGGCTACACCTTC,CAWSVKGARGYTF
14,NA,TRBV5-6,TRBJ1-1,NA,TGTGCCAGCAGCCCCCTGGGGGGGAACACTGAAGCTTTCTTT,CASSPLGGNTEAFF
11,NA,TRBV19,TRBJ2-3,NA,TGTGCCAGTGGGGGGAGAGATACGCAGTATTTT,CASGGRDTQYF
15,TRBD1,TRBV11-1,TRBJ1-4,NA,TGTGCCAGCAGTCCGACAGGGGAGAAGAGTGAAAAACTGTTTTTT,CASSPTGEKSEKLFF
13,NA,TRBV21-1,TRBJ1-1,NA,TGTGCCAGCAGCGGGACAGGGAGAACTGAAGCTTTCTTT,CASSGTGRTEAFF
14,NA,TRBV14,TRBJ2-2,NA,TGTGCCAGCAGCCGCCACTTCCCCACCGGGGAGCTGTTTTTT,CASSRHFPTGELFF
15,TRBD1,TRBV14,TRBJ1-2,NA,TGTGCCAGCAGTCTCGCAGGGGGCAGGGAAGATGGCTACACCTTC,CASSLAGGREDGYTF
14,NA,TRBV30,TRBJ2-2,NA,TGTGCCTTGAGCGGGACAGAAGACACCGGGGAGCTGTTTTTT,CALSGTEDTGELFF
18,NA,TRBV7-9,TRBJ1-1,NA,TGTGCCAGCAGCCCTAGCGGGGCAGGACTACGTCTAGGACCTGAAGCTTTCTTT,CASSPSGAGLRLGPEAFF
12,NA,TRBV11-2,TRBJ1-1,once,TGTGCCAGCAGCCCATCGAACACTGAAGCTTTCTTT,CASSPSNTEAFF
15,TRBD1,TRBV5-5,TRBJ1-5,NA,TGTGCCAGCAGCCCGACAGGGGCGGGCAATCAGCCCCAGCATTTT,CASSPTGAGNQPQHF
13,NA,TRBV5-1,TRBJ1-2,NA,TGCGCCAGCAGCTTGGCCTTGGCCTATGGCTACACCTTC,CASSLALAYGYTF
15,TRBD1,TRBV5-6,TRBJ1-1,few,TGTGCCAGCAGCTTTTGGACAGGGTATGTGACTGAAGCTTTCTTT,CASSFWTGYVTEAFF
15,TRBD1,TRBV19,TRBJ1-5,NA,TGTGCCAGTAGTACTCCGGGACAGGGAGCTCAGCCCCAGCATTTT,CASSTPGQGAQPQHF
15,NA,TRBV3-1/TRBV3-2,TRBJ2-2,NA,TGTGCCAGCAGGCCCCCGGGTGTTGGCACCGGGGAGCTGTTTTTT,CASRPPGVGTGELFF
15,NA,TRBV6-4,TRBJ2-3,NA,TGTGCCAGCAGTTCGGACACCAGAGCCCCAGATACGCAGTATTTT,CASSSDTRAPDTQYF
15,NA,TRBV20-1,TRBJ2-3,NA,TGCAGTGCTAGTGACAGCCGGAGAGGGACAGATACGCAGTATTTT,CSASDSRRGTDTQYF
17,TRBD2,TRBV10-3,TRBJ2-3,NA,TGTGCCATCAGCCCTAGCGGGGGGGCACCGGGCACAGATACGCAGTATTTT,CAISPSGGAPGTDTQYF
15,NA,TRBV3-1/TRBV3-2,TRBJ2-2,NA,TGTGCCAGCTCAAGTGGGAGCACCGGGGCCGGGGAGCTGTTTTTT,CASSSGSTGAGELFF
14,NA,TRBV5-1,TRBJ1-2,NA,TGCGCCAGCAGCTTGCTGGGGGCGGGAGATGGCTACACCTTC,CASSLLGAGDGYTF
14,TRBD2,TRBV5-1,TRBJ2-7,NA,TGCGCCAGCAGCCCCTCGGGGGGAGGCTACGAGCAGTACTTC,CASSPSGGGYEQYF
15,TRBD1,TRBV10-2,TRBJ2-2,NA,TGCGCCAGCAGGGGGGACAGGGCCAACACCGGGGAGCTGTTTTTT,CASRGDRANTGELFF
16,NA,TRBV19,TRBJ1-2,NA,TGTGCCAGTAGTCGGGGGACCCCGGGAGACACTTATGGCTACACCTTC,CASSRGTPGDTYGYTF
15,NA,TRBV9,TRBJ2-3,NA,TGTGCCAGCAGCGTAGAGGGACTCCGCACAGATACGCAGTATTTT,CASSVEGLRTDTQYF
15,NA,TRBV7-3,TRBJ2-2,NA,TGTGCCAGCAGCTTATCGTTCCCCAACACCGGGGAGCTGTTTTTT,CASSLSFPNTGELFF
16,TRBD2,TRBV27,TRBJ2-2,NA,TGTGCCAGCAGCCCCTCTAGCGGGGGGGGTTTCGGGGAGCTGTTTTTT,CASSPSSGGGFGELFF